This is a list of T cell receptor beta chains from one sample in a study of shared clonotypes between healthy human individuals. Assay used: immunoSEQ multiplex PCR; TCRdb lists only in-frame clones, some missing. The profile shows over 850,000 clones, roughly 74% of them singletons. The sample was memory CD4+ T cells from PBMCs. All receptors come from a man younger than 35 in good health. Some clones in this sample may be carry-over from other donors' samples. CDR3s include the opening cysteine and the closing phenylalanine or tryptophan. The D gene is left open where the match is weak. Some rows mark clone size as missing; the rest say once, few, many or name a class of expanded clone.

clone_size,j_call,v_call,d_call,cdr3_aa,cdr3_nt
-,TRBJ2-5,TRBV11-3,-,CASSLGLEETQYF,TGTGCCAGCAGCTTAGGTCTGGAAGAGACCCAGTACTTC
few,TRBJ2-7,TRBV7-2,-,CASSKYGGHSPYEQYF,TGTGCCAGCAGCAAATACGGGGGCCACTCCCCCTACGAGCAGTACTTC
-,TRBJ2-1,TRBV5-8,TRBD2,CASSLGLGQTYNEQFF,TGTGCCAGCAGCCTCGGACTAGGCCAGACCTACAATGAGCAGTTCTTC
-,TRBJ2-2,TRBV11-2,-,CASMGRLNTGELFF,TGTGCCAGCATGGGACGTCTGAACACCGGGGAGCTGTTTTTT
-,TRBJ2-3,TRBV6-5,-,CASSYGDRYTDTQYF,TGTGCCAGCAGTTACGGAGACAGGTACACAGATACGCAGTATTTT
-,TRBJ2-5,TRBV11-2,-,CASSPRAAGAETQYF,TGTGCCAGCAGCCCTCGGGCGGCAGGGGCAGAGACCCAGTACTTC
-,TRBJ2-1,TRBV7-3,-,CASSLGSNEQFF,TGTGCCAGCAGCTTAGGTAGCAATGAGCAGTTCTTC
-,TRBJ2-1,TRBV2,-,CASSAYNEQFF,TGTGCCAGCAGCGCTTACAATGAGCAGTTCTTC
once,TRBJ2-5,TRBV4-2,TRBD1,CASSRGQGGQETQYF,TGTGCCAGCAGCCGGGGACAGGGTGGGCAGGAGACCCAGTACTTC
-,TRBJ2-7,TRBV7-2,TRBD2,CASSLGGASGRYEQYF,TGTGCCAGCAGCTTAGGAGGGGCTAGCGGGCGGTACGAGCAGTACTTC
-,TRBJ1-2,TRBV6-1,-,CASSEDFGRGYGYTF,TGTGCCAGCAGTGAAGATTTTGGCAGGGGCTATGGCTACACCTTC
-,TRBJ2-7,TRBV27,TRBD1,CASSSRRDRKYEQYF,TGTGCCAGCAGTTCACGTCGGGACAGAAAATACGAGCAGTACTTC
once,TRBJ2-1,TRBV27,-,CASSLYGARRLEQFF,TGTGCCAGCAGTTTGTACGGGGCGCGAAGACTCGAGCAGTTCTTC
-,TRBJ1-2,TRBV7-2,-,CASSYRYEGYTF,TGTGCCAGCAGCTACAGATACGAGGGCTACACCTTC
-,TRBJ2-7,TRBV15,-,CATSRAGSTVPYEQYF,TGTGCCACCAGCAGAGCGGGATCTACCGTCCCCTACGAGCAGTACTTC
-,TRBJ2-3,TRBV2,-,CASSWWAESTQYF,TGTGCCAGCAGTTGGTGGGCTGAAAGTACGCAGTATTTT
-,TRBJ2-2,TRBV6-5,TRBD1,CASSLQGGTGELFF,TGTGCCAGCTCGCTACAGGGGGGCACCGGGGAGCTGTTTTTT
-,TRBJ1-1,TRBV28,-,CASRQGGTADFEAFF,TGTGCCAGCAGACAAGGTGGTACAGCCGACTTTGAAGCTTTCTTT
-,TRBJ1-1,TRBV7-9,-,CASSLDSVNTEAFF,TGTGCCAGCAGCTTGGACAGCGTTAACACTGAAGCTTTCTTT
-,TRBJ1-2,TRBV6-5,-,CASSSTSTGNYGYTF,TGTGCCAGCAGTTCCACTTCGACGGGAAACTATGGCTACACCTTC
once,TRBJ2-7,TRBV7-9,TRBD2,CASSGVAGVTYEQYF,TGTGCCAGCAGCGGGGTAGCGGGAGTAACCTACGAGCAGTACTTC
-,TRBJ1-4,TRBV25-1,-,CASSEYLGQLEKLFF,TGTGCCAGCAGTGAATATTTGGGGCAGCTTGAAAAACTGTTTTTT
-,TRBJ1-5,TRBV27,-,CASSFQARNQPQHF,TGTGCCAGCAGTTTTCAGGCCCGCAATCAGCCCCAGCATTTT
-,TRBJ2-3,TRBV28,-,CASSFGRTAIF,TGTGCCAGCAGTTTTGGTAGGACCGCTATTTTT
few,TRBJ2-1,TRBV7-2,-,CASSLLRLVRNEQFF,TGTGCCAGCAGCCTCCTCAGGCTCGTTAGGAATGAGCAGTTCTTC
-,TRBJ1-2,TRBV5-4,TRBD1,CASSSTGDYGYTF,TGTGCCAGCAGCTCGACAGGGGACTATGGCTACACCTTC
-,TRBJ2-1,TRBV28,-,CASRPTGNEQFF,TGTGCCAGCAGGCCCACGGGGAATGAGCAGTTCTTC
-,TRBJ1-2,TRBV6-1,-,CASGVGARGGYGYTF,TGTGCATCAGGAGTAGGGGCCCGAGGAGGCTATGGCTACACCTTC
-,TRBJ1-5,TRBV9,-,CASSVGSGSNQPQHF,TGTGCCAGCAGCGTAGGGTCGGGGAGCAATCAGCCCCAGCATTTT
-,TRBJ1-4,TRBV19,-,CASRPQTEREKLFF,TGTGCCAGCCGACCCCAAACGGAAAGGGAAAAACTGTTTTTT
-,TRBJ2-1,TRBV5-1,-,CASSLGLPLYYNEQFF,TGCGCCAGCAGCTTGGGACTCCCTCTCTATTACAATGAGCAGTTCTTC
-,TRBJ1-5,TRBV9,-,CASSVGDSFNQPQHF,TGTGCCAGCAGCGTAGGGGACTCCTTTAATCAGCCCCAGCATTTT
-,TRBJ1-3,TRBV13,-,CASESPGKGPGNTIYF,TGTGCCAGCGAATCACCTGGAAAGGGCCCTGGAAACACCATATATTTT
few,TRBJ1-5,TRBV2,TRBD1,CASSGTGHQPQHF,TGTGCCAGCAGCGGGACAGGGCATCAGCCCCAGCATTTT
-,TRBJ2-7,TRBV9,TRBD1,CASSDPTGTGGYEQYF,TGTGCCAGCAGCGACCCTACCGGGACAGGGGGCTACGAGCAGTACTTC
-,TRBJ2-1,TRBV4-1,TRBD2,CASSSSGTSGSGNEQFF,TGCGCCAGCAGTTCTTCCGGGACTAGCGGGAGTGGGAATGAGCAGTTCTTC
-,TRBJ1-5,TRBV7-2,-,CASSLAAVYSNQPQHF,TGTGCCAGCAGCTTAGCGGCGGTTTATAGCAATCAGCCCCAGCATTTT
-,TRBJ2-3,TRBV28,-,CASAPENGFAQYF,TGTGCCAGCGCTCCTGAGAACGGGTTCGCGCAGTATTTT
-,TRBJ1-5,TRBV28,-,CASLARGEGNQPQHF,TGTGCCAGCCTCGCTAGGGGGGAGGGCAATCAGCCCCAGCATTTT
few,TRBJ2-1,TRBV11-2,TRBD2,CASSLGLAGGTLSYNEQFF,TGTGCCAGCAGCTTAGGACTAGCGGGAGGAACTCTCTCCTACAATGAGCAGTTCTTC
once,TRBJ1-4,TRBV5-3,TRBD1,CARSLGTGDYEKLFF,TGTGCCAGAAGCTTGGGGACAGGGGATTATGAAAAACTGTTTTTT
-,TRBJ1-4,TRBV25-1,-,CASSVGTTPGEKLFF,TGTGCCAGCAGTGTGGGGACCACACCAGGCGAAAAACTGTTTTTT
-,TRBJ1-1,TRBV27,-,CASSLSRGNTEAFF,TGTGCCAGCAGTTTATCCAGGGGGAACACTGAAGCTTTCTTT
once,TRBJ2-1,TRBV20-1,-,CSATRLNEQFF,TGCAGTGCAACTAGGTTGAATGAGCAGTTCTTC